The 15 T cell receptor beta chains given below trace back to one sample, sequenced in a study of cytomegalovirus exposure and HLA in healthy donors. The PCR employed 60 Vbeta primers together with 13 Jbeta primers. Clones were read by immunoSEQ multiplex PCR, and TCRdb kept only the in-frame ones, dropping some. The sample includes around 80,000 clones, around 9.1% of them seen just once. Sequencing was carried out using PBMCs. These receptors were collected from a man in his fifties or sixties in good health and CMV-seropositive.

This clone was seen a handful of times. This chain links TRBV10-1 with TRBJ2-1; D not certain. The germline CDR1 and CDR2 sequences are WNHNN and SYGVQD (reference sequence). Deletions cut 0 bases from V and 7 bases from J, with 7 bases between. The CDR3 covers 13 residues. CDR3 loop: CASSESYGNEQFF. The CDR3 nucleotides are TGCGCCAGCAGTGAGTCGTACGGGAATGAGCAGTTCTTC.

This clone was seen a handful of times. Germline and junction disagree at one end, which may indicate a read error. This chain connects TRBV5-8 to TRBJ2-7; D gene unclear. This CDR3 spans 11 amino acids. Germline loops: CDR1 SGHTS, CDR2 YDEGEE. The CDR3 DNA follows: TGTGCCAGCAGCTACTCCTCCGAGCAGTACTTC. Translation gives CASSYSSEQYF.

This clone appeared a few times. The V and J genes are TRBV7-6 and TRBJ1-1; no firm D call. Trimming removed 1 base at V and 0 bases at J, with 6 bases between. Germline CDR1 is SGHVS and CDR2 is FNYEAQ. The CDR3 is 14 amino acids. The CDR3 region is CASSLGRLNTEAFF. CDR3 sequence (DNA): TGTGCCAGCAGCTTAGGTCGGTTGAACACTGAAGCTTTCTTT. Full variable domain (rest looked up from reference TRBV7-6 and TRBJ1-1): GAGVSQSPRYKVTKRGQDVALRCDPISGHVSLYWYRQALGQGPEFLTYFNYEAQQDKSGLPNDRFSAERPEGSISTLTIQRTEQRDSAMYRCASSLGRLNTEAFFGQGTRLTVV.

In this sample, this clone turned up a few times. The V call is TRBV10-2, the J call TRBJ2-7; TRBD1 aligns across 9 bases. From germline, CDR1 is WSHSY and CDR2 SAAADI. This CDR3 is built from 14 residues. J was trimmed by 6 bases and V by 4 bases; bases with no gene match: 7. CDR3 nucleotides: TGCGCCAGCAGTGTGACAGGGGGTGTCCGCGAGCAGTACGTC. It codes for CASSVTGGVREQYV.

This clone showed up just a few times. The V and J genes are TRBV30 and TRBJ2-7; tentative D call: TRBD1 (5 bases). The end of the DNA aligns better with TRBJ2-5, so the J call may be wrong. The germline V gene has CDR1 GTSNPN and CDR2 SVGIG (reference sequence). There are 11 residues in the CDR3. The CDR3 DNA reads as TGTGCCTGGACTTCAGGGGAGACCCAGTACTTC. Amino acids: CAWTSGETQYF.

This clone was counted a few times. The rearrangement uses TRBV2 and TRBJ2-7; weak D call: TRBD2 (6 bases). The germline V gene encodes CDR1 SNHLY and CDR2 FYNNEI. With 7 bases removed from V and 1 base from J, the gap between germline ends came to 23 bases. The CDR3 loop spans 17 amino acids. Here the CDR3 DNA reads TGTGCCAGCACTGTCGGCCCTGGTCGGGAGTCATCCTACGAGCAGTACTTC. This sequence encodes CASTVGPGRESSYEQYF.

A few counts support this clone. The chain carries TRBV27 and TRBJ2-7; 11 positions match TRBD2. With V trimmed by 7 bases and J by 3 bases, 8 bases remained unmatched. The CDR3 runs 15 residues. Germline CDR1 and CDR2: MNHEY and SMNVEV (reference sequence). The CDR3 region has the DNA TGTGCCAGCAAACTAGGGACTAGCGGTAACTACGAGCAGTACTTC. Its translation is CASKLGTSGNYEQYF.

This clone appeared a few times. V is TRBV6-1 and J is TRBJ2-5; D remains unclear. The ends were cut back, 7 bases at V and 2 bases at J, with 8 bases in the middle. Germline CDR1 and CDR2: MNHNS and SASEGT. The CDR3 contains 12 residues. The CDR3 region has the DNA TGTGCCAGCAAAAGAGTACAAGAGACCCAGTACTTC. As protein: CASKRVQETQYF.

This clone was observed a few times. The chain employs TRBV6-1 and TRBJ1-5; unclear D gene. Trimming cost V 0 bases and J 2 bases, with 8 bases left between them. This CDR3 region has 15 residues. Germline CDR1 MNHNS, CDR2 SASEGT. CDR3 coding DNA: TGTGCCAGCAGTGAAGCAGGGCGGGGCAATCAGCCCCAGCATTTT. It translates to CASSEAGRGNQPQHF.

The chain is built from TRBV10-3 and TRBJ1-2; a weak D match, TRBD1 (5 bases). The germline V gene has CDR1 ENHRY and CDR2 SYGVKD. The V and J ends lost 2 bases and 5 bases respectively, with 9 bases between them. This CDR3 comprises 13 residues. This chain's CDR3 is CAISEDSGYGYTF. For the CDR3, the DNA is TGTGCCATCAGTGAGGACAGTGGTTATGGCTACACCTTC.

The gene calls are TRBV12-5 and TRBJ2-3; maybe TRBD2 (5 bases). Trimming shortened V by 3 bases and J by 0 bases, and 10 bases separated the two germline ends. The CDR3 consists of 15 residues. In germline, CDR1 is LGHNT, CDR2 FRNRAP. This CDR3 reads CASGFDSVSTDTQYF. For the CDR3, the DNA is TGTGCTAGTGGTTTCGATAGCGTTAGCACAGATACGCAGTATTTT.

The rearrangement joins TRBV10-3 to TRBJ2-2; 9 bases map to TRBD1. CDR3 length: 16 amino acids. Germline CDR1 ENHRY, CDR2 SYGVKD. V was clipped by 3 bases and J by 6 bases; unmatched bases: 8. CDR3 in DNA: TGTGCCATCAGTGAATCCACAGGGGGCAGGTCCGGGGAGCTGTTTTTT. Translating it yields CAISESTGGRSGELFF.

This clone was counted a few times. The chain combines TRBV5-4 with TRBJ2-5; 8 bases are a match to TRBD2. Germline V gene lookup returns CDR1 SGHNT and CDR2 YYREEE (reference sequence). V dropped 4 bases and J dropped 3; count of bases not matched to a gene: 8. The CDR3 spans 15 residues. The CDR3 spells CASSLRVSGEETQYF. CDR3 nucleotide sequence: TGTGCCAGCAGCCTAAGGGTTAGCGGGGAAGAGACCCAGTACTTC.

CDR3 DNA sequence: TGCGCCAGCACCCCATCGAGTGGCGGCGATTTTGATGGCTACACCTTC. The encoded protein is CASTPSSGGDFDGYTF. V gene TRBV5-1 combines with J gene TRBJ1-2; D unclear. V lost 6 bases to trimming and J lost 6 bases, with 24 bases between them. Germline-derived CDR1 and CDR2 are SGHRS and YFSETQ. CDR3 length: 16 residues.

The rearrangement links TRBV28 to TRBJ1-5, with D uncertain. The length of the CDR3 is 15 residues. V lost 4 bases to trimming and J lost 4 bases, with 14 bases between them. The germline V gene has CDR1 MDHEN and CDR2 SYDVKM. The CDR3 spells CASSSPGYQNQPQHF. CDR3 DNA: TGTGCCAGCAGTTCCCCGGGGTATCAGAATCAGCCCCAGCATTTT.